The 18 T cell receptor beta chains below all came from one sample that was sequenced in a study of cytomegalovirus exposure and HLA in healthy donors. With 60 Vbeta and 13 Jbeta primers, the PCR was carried out. Clones were sequenced by immunoSEQ multiplex PCR, and TCRdb holds only the in-frame ones, with some missing. The repertoire holds 150,000 to 200,000 clones, with 65% to 85% as singletons. Specimen: PBMCs. The receptors were gathered from a woman in her 30s in good health and CMV-seropositive.

The V call is TRBV19, the J call TRBJ2-3, with D maybe TRBD2 (6 bases). Germline V lookup: CDR1 LNHDA, CDR2 SQIVND (reference sequence). V lost 2 bases and J lost 1, with 13 bases in between. This CDR3 is built from 16 residues. In nucleotides, the CDR3 is TGTGCCAGTAGTATACGGGGGACTGCAGGCACAGATACGCAGTATTTT. Protein sequence: CASSIRGTAGTDTQYF.

Details on this clone: An end of the junction differs from the germline gene, which may be a read error. This chain joins TRBV6-1 and TRBJ2-1; 8 bases line up with TRBD1. The CDR3 has 13 residues. CDR1 is MNHNS, CDR2 SASEGT, per germline. The CDR3 DNA reads TGTGCCGGCAGGGGGCAAACTTACAATGAGCAGTTCTTC. It encodes CAGRGQTYNEQFF.

The chain uses TRBV2 and TRBJ1-2; possibly TRBD1 for D (5 bases). The V end was cut by 7 bases, the J end by 8 bases, with 23 bases between. Germline V gene data show CDR1 as SNHLY and CDR2 as FYNNEI. The CDR3 runs 15 residues. The CDR3 spells CASTPPLTDLRGYTF. CDR3 bases: TGTGCCAGCACCCCCCCCTTGACAGATTTAAGGGGCTACACCTTC. The variable domain in full, with the rest retrieved from reference TRBV2 and TRBJ1-2, is EPEVTQTPSHQVTQMGQEVILRCVPISNHLYFYWYRQILGQKVEFLVSFYNNEISEKSEIFDDQFSVERPDGSNFTLKIRSTKLEDSAMYFCASTPPLTDLRGYTFGSGTRLTVV.

This clone was picked up one time. V and J are TRBV2 and TRBJ2-5, with TRBD1 identical over 10 bases. The length of the CDR3 is 13 residues. After removal of 6 bases from V and 5 bases from J, the junction contained 3 bases not matched to a gene. CDR1 is SNHLY, CDR2 FYNNEI, per germline. The CDR3 protein is CASRQTGGETQYF. The DNA for the CDR3 is TGTGCCAGCAGGCAGACAGGGGGCGAGACCCAGTACTTC.

The rearrangement links TRBV29-1 to TRBJ2-3; 7 bases are a match to TRBD2. The trim removed 4 bases at V and 3 bases at J, leaving 7 bases unmatched. Germline V CDR1 and CDR2: SQVTM, ANQGSEA. This CDR3 has 14 amino acids. In DNA form, the CDR3 reads TGCAGCGTTGTGGCTAACGGGAGGACAGATACGCAGTATTTT. Translation gives CSVVANGRTDTQYF.

This chain joins TRBV2 and TRBJ2-2; D ambiguous. The CDR3 runs 15 residues. Per germline, CDR1 SNHLY and CDR2 FYNNEI. Trimming cost V 6 bases and J 1 base, with 12 bases left between them. The CDR3 loop reads CASSPRGLNTGELFF. The CDR3 nucleotides are TGTGCCAGCAGCCCTAGAGGCCTGAACACCGGGGAGCTGTTTTTT.

The V gene is TRBV4-1, the J gene TRBJ2-5; possibly TRBD2 for D (5 bases). The CDR3 extends over 15 amino acids. The V and J ends lost 0 bases and 14 bases respectively, with 22 bases between them. Germline V gene data show CDR1 as MGHRA and CDR2 as YSYEKL. Here the CDR3 reads CASSQEWGSGRHLYF. In DNA, the CDR3 is TGCGCCAGCAGCCAAGAATGGGGATCTGGGAGACATCTCTACTTC.

The gene calls are TRBV27 and TRBJ2-5, with 8 nucleotides matching TRBD2. Germline V gives CDR1 MNHEY, CDR2 SMNVEV (reference sequence). The CDR3 runs to 15 residues. V was pared by 2 bases and J by 2 bases, with 4 bases of the junction left unmatched. In DNA form, the CDR3 reads TGTGCCAGCAGTTTACGAAAGCGGGGGCAAGAGACCCAGTACTTC. This translates into CASSLRKRGQETQYF.

Only one count was recorded for this clone. The chain recombines TRBV7-8 with TRBJ2-7; 11 positions agree with TRBD2. Germline trimming cut 4 bases from V and 2 bases from J; bases unmatched to any gene: 1. The CDR3 has 14 amino acids. Germline V gene sequence: CDR1 SGHVS, CDR2 FQNEAQ. CDR3 nucleotides: TGTGCCAGCAGCTCTAGCGGGGGGACCTACGAGCAGTACTTC. Amino acids: CASSSSGGTYEQYF.

The chain links TRBV5-1 to TRBJ2-1, with D possibly matching TRBD2 (5 bases). Trimming took 0 bases from V and 7 from J, leaving 23 bases between them. The CDR3 is made up of 18 amino acids. Germline-derived CDR1 and CDR2 are SGHRS and YFSETQ. CDR3 sequence: CASSLGYGLSGLMNEQFF. In DNA form, the CDR3 reads TGCGCCAGCAGCTTGGGGTATGGACTTTCCGGATTAATGAATGAGCAGTTCTTC.

The V and J genes are TRBV7-9 and TRBJ2-7; D not resolved. V was clipped by 8 bases and J by 5 bases, with 16 bases between them. Germline V gives CDR1 SEHNR, CDR2 FQNEAQ (reference sequence). The CDR3 sequence is 13 residues long. The chain's CDR3 is CASGWAALDEQYF. Here the CDR3 DNA reads TGTGCCAGCGGTTGGGCAGCCTTGGACGAGCAGTACTTC.

The gene calls are TRBV6-6 and TRBJ1-1; 7 positions agree with TRBD1. This CDR3 has 15 residues. Germline V gene data show CDR1 as MNHNY and CDR2 as SVGAGI (reference sequence). J lost 0 bases, V lost 2 bases, and 3 bases had no gene match. The CDR3 spells CASSYTGDLNTEAFF. The CDR3 DNA reads TGTGCCAGCAGTTACACAGGGGACCTGAACACTGAAGCTTTCTTT.

This chain links TRBV10-3 with TRBJ1-1, with no clear D. The CDR3 length is 14 residues. Germline V lookup: CDR1 ENHRY, CDR2 SYGVKD. Trimming took 10 bases from V and 1 from J, leaving 16 bases between them. The CDR3 DNA sequence: TGTGCCACTGCTTACCTTGGAGGGAACACTGAAGCTTTCTTT. Its protein product is CATAYLGGNTEAFF.

This chain connects TRBV6-4 to TRBJ2-1; 10 bases map to TRBD2. V gave up 3 bases and J gave up 7 bases; unmatched junction bases: 6. The CDR3 length is 15 residues. Germline CDR1 reads MRHNA; CDR2 reads SNTAGT. This CDR3 is CASSDSLAGDNEQFF. Here the CDR3 DNA reads TGTGCCAGCAGTGATTCGCTAGCGGGAGATAATGAGCAGTTCTTC.

The chain couples TRBV5-4 to TRBJ2-7, with 14 bases identical to TRBD2. Germline V gene data show CDR1 as SGHNT and CDR2 as YYREEE (reference sequence). After removal of 2 bases from V and 7 bases from J, the junction contained 8 bases not matched to a gene. The CDR3 consists of 16 residues. Here the CDR3 DNA reads TGTGCCAGCAGCTTCGGACTAGCGGGAGGTCTCGGGGAGCAGTACTTC. It yields the protein CASSFGLAGGLGEQYF.

V is TRBV7-2 and J is TRBJ2-5; 11 bases agree with TRBD2. The germline V gene has CDR1 SGHTA and CDR2 FQGNSA. The CDR3 is made up of 15 amino acids. V shed 3 bases and J 7 bases; nucleotides not matched to a gene: 7. CDR3 bases: TGTGCCAGCAGCTTTAGACTAGCGGGGCCAGGGACCCAGTACTTC. Translation: CASSFRLAGPGTQYF.

The chain employs TRBV7-2 and TRBJ1-1; TRBD1 matches at 7 bases. The CDR3 totals 14 residues. Per germline, CDR1 SGHTA and CDR2 FQGNSA. V was pared by 5 bases and J by 5 bases, with 8 bases of the junction left unmatched. CDR3: CASSRTGQGTEAFF. The CDR3 region has the DNA TGTGCCAGCAGCCGGACAGGACAAGGGACTGAAGCTTTCTTT.

V is TRBV7-9 and J is TRBJ1-4; a possible D gene is TRBD1 (5 bases). Germline V gives CDR1 SEHNR, CDR2 FQNEAQ (reference sequence). V was cut by 5 bases and J by 8 bases, with 18 bases left in between. The CDR3 contains 15 residues. In nucleotides, the CDR3 is TGTGCCAGCAGCCCCTCCAGGGTTTTACCGGAAAAACTGTTTTTT. This gives the protein CASSPSRVLPEKLFF.